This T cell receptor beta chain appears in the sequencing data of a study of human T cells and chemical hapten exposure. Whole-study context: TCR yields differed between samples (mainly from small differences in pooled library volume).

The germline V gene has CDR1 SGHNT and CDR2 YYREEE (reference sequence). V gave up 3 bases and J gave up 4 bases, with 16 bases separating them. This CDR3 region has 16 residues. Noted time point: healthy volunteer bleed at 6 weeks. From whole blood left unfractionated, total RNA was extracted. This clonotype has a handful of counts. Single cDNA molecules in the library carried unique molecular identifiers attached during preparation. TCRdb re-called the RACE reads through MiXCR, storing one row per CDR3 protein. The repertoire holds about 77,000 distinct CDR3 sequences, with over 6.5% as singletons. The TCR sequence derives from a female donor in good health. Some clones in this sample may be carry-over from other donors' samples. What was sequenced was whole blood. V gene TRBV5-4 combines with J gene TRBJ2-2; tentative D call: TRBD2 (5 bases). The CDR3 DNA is TGTGCCAGCAGCTCAGAGGGCCGGGTAAGCACCGGGGAGCTGTTTTTT. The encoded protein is CASSSEGRVSTGELFF.